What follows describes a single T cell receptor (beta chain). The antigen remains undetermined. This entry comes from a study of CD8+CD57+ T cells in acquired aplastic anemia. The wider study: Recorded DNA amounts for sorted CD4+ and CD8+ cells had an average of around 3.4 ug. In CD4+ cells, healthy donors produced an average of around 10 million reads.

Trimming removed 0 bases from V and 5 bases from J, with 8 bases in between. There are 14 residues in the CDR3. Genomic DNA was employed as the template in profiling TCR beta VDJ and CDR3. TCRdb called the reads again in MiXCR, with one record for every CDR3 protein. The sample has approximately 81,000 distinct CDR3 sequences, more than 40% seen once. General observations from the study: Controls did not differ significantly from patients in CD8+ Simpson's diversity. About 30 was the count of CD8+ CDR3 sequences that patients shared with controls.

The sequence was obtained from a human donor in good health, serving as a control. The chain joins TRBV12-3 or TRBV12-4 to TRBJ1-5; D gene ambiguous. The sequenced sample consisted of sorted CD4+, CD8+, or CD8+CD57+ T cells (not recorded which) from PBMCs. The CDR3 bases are TGTGCCAGCAGTTTAGCAGGGCGCGATCAGCCCCAGCATTTT. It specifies CASSLAGRDQPQHF.